Sequencing of this TCR beta chain was carried out in a study of cytomegalovirus exposure and HLA in healthy donors. The germline V gene encodes CDR1 MNHEY and CDR2 SMNVEV (reference sequence). V was pared by 4 bases and J by 1 base, with 13 bases between. The CDR3 consists of 15 residues. The PCR was carried out with 60 Vbeta primers and 13 Jbeta primers. The data were produced by immunoSEQ multiplex PCR, yet TCRdb's version contains in-frame clones alone and is incomplete. The table has 150,000 to 200,000 clones, around three quarters seen once; the top ten hold under 7.5%. The receptor's source is a man in his forties or fifties in good health and CMV-seronegative. The genes are TRBV27 and TRBJ1-1; weak D call: TRBD1 (5 bases). Material: PBMCs. The CDR3 bases are TGTGCCAGCAGTTCGCCCTTGGGGGGGAACACTGAAGCTTTCTTT. Translation gives CASSSPLGGNTEAFF.